The rows below give T cell receptor beta chains drawn from one sample of a study of brain T cells in children with intractable seizures. The protocol was immunoSEQ multiplex PCR, while the TCRdb copy is restricted to in-frame clones and leaves out a portion. Of approximately 110,000 clones listed, 94% are singletons. Sequencing was performed on peripheral blood, taken at surgery. Source of these receptors: a boy under three years old with hemimegalencephaly and intractable seizures. CDR3s include the opening cysteine and the closing phenylalanine or tryptophan. Each record gives: V gene, D gene, J gene, clone size, CDR3 protein, CDR3 DNA. A D gene is named only where the DNA matches it firmly. Expanded clones get a size class; other rows say once, few or many, or leave the size out.

V: TRBV6-5
D: NA
J: TRBJ1-6
size: NA
CDR3: CASSGQRNSPLHF
DNA: TGTGCCAGCAGCGGACAGCGGAATTCACCCCTCCACTTT

V: TRBV2
D: NA
J: TRBJ2-5
size: few
CDR3: CASSADYAHVLETQYF
DNA: TGTGCCAGCAGTGCGGACTACGCCCACGTTTTAGAGACCCAGTACTTC

V: TRBV7-2
D: NA
J: TRBJ2-3
size: NA
CDR3: CASRLSGTDTQYF
DNA: TGTGCCAGCAGACTCAGCGGCACAGATACGCAGTATTTT

V: TRBV4-1
D: NA
J: TRBJ2-1
size: NA
CDR3: CASSQDGNTYNEQFF
DNA: TGCGCCAGCAGCCAAGATGGGAACACCTACAATGAGCAGTTCTTC

V: TRBV19
D: NA
J: TRBJ2-2
size: NA
CDR3: CASTSDPNTGELFF
DNA: TGTGCCAGTACGTCAGACCCGAACACCGGGGAGCTGTTTTTT

V: TRBV29-1
D: NA
J: TRBJ2-1
size: NA
CDR3: CSVGRRPTGGNEQFF
DNA: TGCAGCGTGGGCCGCAGGCCCACCGGGGGCAATGAGCAGTTCTTC

V: TRBV28
D: NA
J: TRBJ2-1
size: NA
CDR3: CASSLSGRNEQFF
DNA: TGTGCCAGCAGTTTATCAGGGCGAAATGAGCAGTTCTTC

V: TRBV14
D: NA
J: TRBJ1-6
size: NA
CDR3: CASSQWWGTSSYNSPLHF
DNA: TGTGCCAGCAGCCAATGGTGGGGCACGAGCTCCTATAATTCACCCCTCCACTTT

V: TRBV3-1/TRBV3-2
D: TRBD2
J: TRBJ2-7
size: NA
CDR3: CASSQLGLAWPGEQYF
DNA: TGTGCCAGCAGCCAACTGGGACTAGCGTGGCCCGGCGAGCAGTACTTC

V: TRBV5-4
D: TRBD1
J: TRBJ1-3
size: NA
CDR3: CASSAGQGTLSGNTIYF
DNA: TGTGCCAGCAGCGCGGGACAGGGAACCCTCTCTGGAAACACCATATATTTT

V: TRBV18
D: NA
J: TRBJ1-6
size: NA
CDR3: CASSPRGRVNSPLHF
DNA: TGTGCCAGCTCACCAAGGGGCCGGGTAAATTCACCCCTCCACTTT

V: TRBV18
D: NA
J: TRBJ2-3
size: NA
CDR3: CASSPSSDTQYF
DNA: TGTGCCAGCTCACCATCGTCAGATACGCAGTATTTT

V: TRBV28
D: TRBD2
J: TRBJ2-1
size: NA
CDR3: CASRPTSGASSYNEQFF
DNA: TGTGCCAGCAGACCGACTAGCGGGGCAAGCTCCTACAATGAGCAGTTCTTC

V: TRBV6-5
D: NA
J: TRBJ1-1
size: few
CDR3: CASSYDGGRIDTEAFF
DNA: TGTGCCAGCAGTTACGACGGGGGAAGGATCGACACTGAAGCTTTCTTT

V: TRBV28
D: NA
J: TRBJ2-5
size: NA
CDR3: CASTPGGLQETQYF
DNA: TGTGCCAGCACCCCCGGCGGCCTCCAAGAGACCCAGTACTTC

V: TRBV15
D: TRBD2
J: TRBJ2-1
size: NA
CDR3: CATSGPRLARTHNEQFF
DNA: TGTGCCACCAGCGGACCCCGACTAGCCCGGACCCACAATGAGCAGTTCTTC

V: TRBV28
D: NA
J: TRBJ2-3
size: NA
CDR3: CASSLDPLLDTQYF
DNA: TGTGCCAGCAGTCTGGACCCCCTTCTCGATACGCAGTATTTT

V: TRBV7-6
D: TRBD2
J: TRBJ2-5
size: NA
CDR3: CASSLEREEAETQYF
DNA: TGTGCCAGCAGCCTCGAGCGGGAGGAGGCTGAGACCCAGTACTTC

V: TRBV7-2
D: NA
J: TRBJ1-6
size: NA
CDR3: CASSLAPPSSYNSPLHF
DNA: TGTGCCAGCAGCTTAGCCCCCCCAAGCTCCTATAATTCACCCCTCCACTTT

V: TRBV4-1
D: NA
J: TRBJ1-6
size: NA
CDR3: CASSQEQGMDYSPLHF
DNA: TGCGCCAGCAGCCAAGAACAGGGTATGGACTATTCACCCCTCCACTTT

V: TRBV5-1
D: TRBD2
J: TRBJ2-2
size: NA
CDR3: CASSLGSGTTTGELFF
DNA: TGCGCCAGCAGCTTAGGGAGCGGGACGACCACCGGGGAGCTGTTTTTT

V: TRBV6-4
D: TRBD2
J: TRBJ2-1
size: NA
CDR3: CASSPASGGSYNEQFF
DNA: TGTGCCAGCAGTCCGGCTAGCGGGGGATCCTACAATGAGCAGTTCTTC

V: TRBV10-2
D: NA
J: TRBJ2-7
size: NA
CDR3: CASSAGTPRTYEQYF
DNA: TGCGCCAGCAGTGCGGGTACACCACGAACCTACGAGCAGTACTTC

V: TRBV9
D: NA
J: TRBJ2-1
size: NA
CDR3: CASSVGLATNNEQFF
DNA: TGTGCCAGCAGCGTAGGGCTAGCGACAAACAATGAGCAGTTCTTC

V: TRBV9
D: TRBD2
J: TRBJ2-1
size: NA
CDR3: CASSPQGLAIYNEQFF
DNA: TGTGCCAGCAGCCCTCAGGGACTAGCGATTTACAATGAGCAGTTCTTC

V: TRBV5-1
D: TRBD2
J: TRBJ2-3
size: NA
CDR3: CASSPDFLLTSGRTDTQYF
DNA: TGCGCCAGCAGCCCAGATTTCCTTTTGACTAGCGGGAGAACAGATACGCAGTATTTT

V: TRBV24-1
D: NA
J: TRBJ1-5
size: NA
CDR3: CATSDPTGDSNQPQHF
DNA: TGTGCCACCAGTGATCCGACAGGAGATAGCAATCAGCCCCAGCATTTT

V: TRBV7-9
D: NA
J: TRBJ1-6
size: NA
CDR3: CASSLEGYNSPLHF
DNA: TGTGCCAGCAGCTTAGAAGGGTACAATTCACCCCTCCACTTT

V: TRBV2
D: NA
J: TRBJ1-5
size: NA
CDR3: CASRGGNQPQHF
DNA: TGTGCCAGCAGAGGTGGGAATCAGCCCCAGCATTTT

V: TRBV28
D: NA
J: TRBJ1-5
size: once
CDR3: CASSPTLQGIGSQPQHF
DNA: TGTGCCAGCAGTCCCACGTTGCAGGGGATCGGAAGCCAGCCCCAGCATTTT

V: TRBV7-9
D: TRBD2
J: TRBJ2-7
size: NA
CDR3: CASSPAGGDSEQYF
DNA: TGTGCCAGCAGCCCAGCGGGGGGGGACTCCGAGCAGTACTTC

V: TRBV7-6
D: NA
J: TRBJ2-6
size: NA
CDR3: CASSSPGPLAGANVLTF
DNA: TGTGCCAGCAGCTCCCCGGGACCCCTGGCTGGGGCCAACGTCCTGACTTTC

V: TRBV7-8
D: TRBD1
J: TRBJ1-5
size: NA
CDR3: CASSVGVAGQRYSNQPQHF
DNA: TGTGCCAGCAGCGTAGGGGTCGCGGGACAGAGATATAGCAATCAGCCCCAGCATTTT

V: TRBV4-2
D: NA
J: TRBJ2-5
size: NA
CDR3: CASSQGSFQETQYF
DNA: TGTGCCAGCAGCCAGGGATCTTTCCAAGAGACCCAGTACTTC

V: TRBV5-6
D: NA
J: TRBJ2-1
size: NA
CDR3: CASSLPDIDLGEQFF
DNA: TGTGCCAGCAGCTTGCCGGACATAGACCTGGGGGAGCAGTTCTTC

V: TRBV18
D: NA
J: TRBJ1-1
size: NA
CDR3: CASSPSRANEAFF
DNA: TGTGCCAGCTCCCCCAGCAGGGCAAATGAAGCTTTCTTT

V: TRBV28
D: NA
J: TRBJ2-5
size: NA
CDR3: CASSLPAGEETQYF
DNA: TGTGCCAGCAGCCTCCCGGCAGGGGAAGAGACCCAGTACTTC

V: TRBV27
D: TRBD1
J: TRBJ2-7
size: NA
CDR3: CASSLGTGDPYEQYF
DNA: TGTGCCAGCAGCCTCGGGACAGGGGATCCCTACGAGCAGTACTTC

V: TRBV6-4
D: NA
J: TRBJ1-4
size: NA
CDR3: CASSASPHEKLFF
DNA: TGTGCCAGCAGTGCATCGCCGCATGAAAAACTGTTTTTT

V: TRBV6-5
D: TRBD2
J: TRBJ2-2
size: NA
CDR3: CASSYIGGGNTGELFF
DNA: TGTGCCAGCAGTTATATCGGCGGGGGGAACACCGGGGAGCTGTTTTTT

V: TRBV3-1/TRBV3-2
D: TRBD1
J: TRBJ2-5
size: NA
CDR3: CASVRQGARETQYF
DNA: TGTGCCAGCGTAAGACAGGGGGCGAGGGAGACCCAGTACTTC